Below, 30 T cell receptor beta chains from the same sample are listed, as sequenced in a study of blood T cell repertoires in COVID-19. Assay used: immunoSEQ multiplex PCR; TCRdb lists only in-frame clones, some missing. This table holds roughly 410,000 clones, around 87% found once. The sample comprised peripheral blood. These receptors all stem from a woman aged 55-69 years with COVID-19, enrolled during active disease.

The chain joins TRBV4-1 to TRBJ2-2, with D maybe TRBD1 (5 bases). The CDR3 is made up of 16 amino acids. Germline loops: CDR1 MGHRA, CDR2 YSYEKL. The germline V and J ends were trimmed by 4 bases and 7 bases, with 19 bases remaining between them. The CDR3: CASSRTSAGNGGELFF. In nucleotides, the CDR3 is TGCGCCAGCAGCCGCACGTCGGCAGGGAATGGCGGGGAGCTGTTTTTT.

This clone was observed a handful of times. The rearrangement links TRBV7-9 to TRBJ1-5; possible D gene TRBD1, 6 bases. Germline V gene data show CDR1 as SEHNR and CDR2 as FQNEAQ (reference sequence). There are 15 residues in the CDR3. Trimming pared 3 bases from V and 4 bases from J, leaving 13 bases between. CDR3 nucleotide sequence: TGTGCCAGCAGCTTGACGGGACAACCTAATCAGCCCCAGCATTTT. As protein: CASSLTGQPNQPQHF.

This sequence joins TRBV3-1 (or the pseudogene TRBV3-2) and TRBJ2-3, with a possible D match to TRBD2 (6 bases). The CDR3 spans 15 residues. Germline values: CDR1 LGHDT, CDR2 YNNKEL (reference sequence). The V end was cut by 6 bases, the J end by 2 bases, with 15 bases between. Written as DNA, the CDR3 is TGTGCCAGCAGTCGCCACCGGGACTCCACAGATACGCAGTATTTT. The encoded protein is CASSRHRDSTDTQYF.

The chain recombines TRBV7-8 with TRBJ2-7; D not certain. The CDR3 runs 15 residues. From germline, CDR1 is SGHVS and CDR2 FQNEAQ. Between the trimmed V and J ends, which lost 1 base and 4 bases, there was a span of 14 bases. CDR3 loop: CASSLGGQVGYEQYF. The DNA for the CDR3 is TGTGCCAGCAGCTTAGGTGGGCAGGTCGGTTACGAGCAGTACTTC. The entire variable domain, with the rest obtained from reference TRBV7-8 and TRBJ2-7, is as follows: GAGVSQSPRYKVAKRGQDVALRCDPISGHVSLFWYQQALGQGPEFLTYFQNEAQLDKSGLPSDRFFAERPEGSVSTLKIQRTQQEDSAVYLCASSLGGQVGYEQYFGPGTRLTVT.

CDR3 DNA sequence: TGTGCCAGCTCACCTCTAAAAAGATGGGGACAGGGGGTAAACACTGAAGCTTTCTTT. Residues: CASSPLKRWGQGVNTEAFF. The gene calls are TRBV18 and TRBJ1-1; TRBD1 aligns across 11 bases. V trimming: 3 bases; J trimming: 2 bases; junction bases outside the gene matches: 14. The CDR3 runs 19 residues. Germline V gene sequence: CDR1 KGHSH, CDR2 LQKENI.

The chain employs TRBV29-1 and TRBJ1-1, with D hard to call. Trimming took 4 bases from V and 1 from J, leaving 7 bases between them. From germline, CDR1 is SQVTM and CDR2 ANQGSEA. This CDR3 has 12 residues. Written as DNA, the CDR3 is TGCAGCGTTGTGCGGAGGAACACTGAAGCTTTCTTT. Encoded protein: CSVVRRNTEAFF.

This sequence joins TRBV5-1 and TRBJ2-5; possibly TRBD1 for D (5 bases). There are 14 residues in the CDR3. CDR1 is SGHRS and CDR2 is YFSETQ in the germline V gene. Deletions cut 0 bases from V and 4 bases from J, with 10 bases between. CDR3 region: CASSLGQHGETQYF. The DNA of the CDR3 is TGCGCCAGCAGCTTGGGACAGCATGGAGAGACCCAGTACTTC.

The chain uses TRBV5-4 and TRBJ2-2; maybe TRBD1 (6 bases). V was pared by 4 bases and J by 1 base, with 8 bases between. This CDR3 has 14 amino acids. The germline CDR1 and CDR2 sequences are SGHNT and YYREEE (reference sequence). The CDR3 loop is CASSRTENTGELFF. CDR3 DNA sequence: TGTGCCAGCAGCCGGACAGAGAACACCGGGGAGCTGTTTTTT.

The rearrangement joins TRBV7-6 to TRBJ2-5; maybe TRBD2 (7 bases). This CDR3 has 15 amino acids. CDR1 and CDR2 (germline): SGHVS, FNYEAQ. V lost 2 bases and J lost 7, with 17 bases in between. The CDR3 loop is CASSLLGGGYGTQYF. The CDR3 coding sequence is TGTGCCAGCAGCTTATTGGGAGGGGGGTACGGGACCCAGTACTTC.

The chain carries TRBV19 and TRBJ1-1; a weak D match, TRBD1 (6 bases). Germline CDR1 reads LNHDA; CDR2 reads SQIVND (reference sequence). V dropped 5 bases and J dropped 5 bases, with 18 bases sitting between them. The CDR3 runs to 15 residues. CDR3 bases: TGTGCCAGTAGTTACCCTCAGGGGATTTGGACTGAAGCTTTCTTT. It is translated as CASSYPQGIWTEAFF. The full variable domain, rest sourced from reference TRBV19 and TRBJ1-1, is DGGITQSPKYLFRKEGQNVTLSCEQNLNHDAMYWYRQDPGQGLRLIYYSQIVNDFQKGDIAEGYSVSREKKESFPLTVTSAQKNPTAFYLCASSYPQGIWTEAFFGQGTRLTVV.

V and J are TRBV5-4 and TRBJ1-2; perhaps TRBD1 as D (5 bases). Germline values: CDR1 SGHNT, CDR2 YYREEE (reference sequence). The CDR3 is 14 amino acids. Trimming shortened V by 3 bases and J by 3 bases, and 12 bases separated the two germline ends. CDR3 DNA: TGTGCCAGCAGCTCGAGGGGAGGGGACTATGGCTACACCTTC. This encodes CASSSRGGDYGYTF.

This chain's CDR3 is CASSVGQGSRAFF. CDR3 DNA: TGTGCCAGCAGTGTAGGACAGGGGAGTAGAGCTTTCTTT. This chain joins TRBV2 and TRBJ1-1, with 9 bases aligning to TRBD1. This CDR3 comprises 13 residues. Germline CDR1 SNHLY, CDR2 FYNNEI. Trimming took 4 bases from V and 10 from J; bases not matched to a gene: 7. The whole variable domain, remainder taken from reference TRBV2 and TRBJ1-1, is EPEVTQTPSHQVTQMGQEVILRCVPISNHLYFYWYRQILGQKVEFLVSFYNNEISEKSEIFDDQFSVERPDGSNFTLKIRSTKLEDSAMYFCASSVGQGSRAFFGQGTRLTVV.

This chain links TRBV7-3 with TRBJ2-1; D not resolved. CDR1 SGHTA and CDR2 FQGTGA come from the germline V gene. The CDR3 runs to 12 residues. Trimming removed 4 bases from V and 7 bases from J, with 8 bases in between. This chain's CDR3 is CASSSTRNEQFF. The CDR3 DNA is TGTGCCAGCAGCTCTACGCGGAATGAGCAGTTCTTC.

V gene TRBV15 combines with J gene TRBJ1-4; the match to TRBD1 covers 7 bases. With 1 base clipped from V and 8 bases from J, the junction kept 4 bases outside the gene matches. This CDR3 has 14 residues. Germline V gives CDR1 LNHNV, CDR2 YYDKDF (reference sequence). CDR3 nucleotides: TGTGCCACCAGCAGAGGAGGGACAGTCGAAAAACTGTTTTTT. Amino acid sequence: CATSRGGTVEKLFF.

The chain is built from TRBV7-8 and TRBJ2-3; perhaps TRBD2 as D (6 bases). V dropped 5 bases and J dropped 9 bases, with 15 bases sitting between them. CDR1 is SGHVS and CDR2 is FQNEAQ in the germline V gene. The CDR3 loop spans 13 amino acids. The CDR3 DNA reads TGTGCCAGCAGCCCTGGATGGGGGGAAACGCAGTATTTT. Translation: CASSPGWGETQYF.

CDR3 region: CASSAQGRPNSPLHF. CDR3 nucleotide sequence: TGCGCCAGCAGCGCACAGGGACGCCCGAATTCACCCCTCCACTTT. V is TRBV5-1 and J is TRBJ1-6, with D possibly TRBD1 on 6 matching bases. Trimming stripped 4 bases from V and 7 bases from J, with 15 bases between. The CDR3 runs 15 residues. The germline gives CDR1 SGHRS, CDR2 YFSETQ.

The chain couples TRBV18 to TRBJ1-2; TRBD1 aligns across 8 bases. The CDR3 contains 13 residues. With V trimmed by 3 bases and J by 7 bases, 4 bases remained unmatched. Germline V gene sequence: CDR1 KGHSH, CDR2 LQKENI. CDR3 loop: CASSPPGGRGYTF. The CDR3 bases are TGTGCCAGCTCACCGCCAGGGGGCCGTGGCTACACCTTC. The whole variable domain, filled in from reference TRBV18 and TRBJ1-2, reads NAGVMQNPRHLVRRRGQEARLRCSPMKGHSHVYWYRQLPEEGLKFMVYLQKENIIDESGMPKERFSAEFPKEGPSILRIQQVVRGDSAAYFCASSPPGGRGYTFGSGTRLTVV.

The chain links TRBV9 to TRBJ2-4, with D maybe TRBD2 (6 bases). The CDR3 has 12 residues. Germline values: CDR1 SGDLS, CDR2 YYNGEE. For the CDR3, the DNA is TGTGCTAAGCGGGTCCCCAAAAACATTCAGTACTTC. Translation: CAKRVPKNIQYF.

The chain has TRBV4-1 and TRBJ1-5; 10 bases fit TRBD1. V trimming: 2 bases; J trimming: 5 bases; junction bases outside the gene matches: 6. The CDR3 is made up of 16 amino acids. Germline-derived CDR1 and CDR2 are MGHRA and YSYEKL. The CDR3 DNA sequence: TGCGCCAGCAGCCAACCGGGACAGGGGATCTATCAGCCCCAGCATTTT. Residues: CASSQPGQGIYQPQHF.

The V and J genes are TRBV5-1 and TRBJ2-7; perhaps TRBD1 as D (7 bases). CDR3 length equals 15 residues. Trimming left V 4 bases short and J 4 bases short, with 18 bases between. Germline CDR1 reads SGHRS; CDR2 reads YFSETQ. CDR3 nucleotide sequence: TGCGCCAGCAGCCCCGGGGGACAGTCCTTATACGAGCAGTACTTC. Residues: CASSPGGQSLYEQYF.

The rearrangement links TRBV9 to TRBJ1-2, with no clear D. The CDR3 length is 13 residues. The V end was cut by 1 base, the J end by 2 bases, with 6 bases between. CDR1 SGDLS and CDR2 YYNGEE come from the germline V gene. CDR3 DNA sequence: TGTGCCAGCAGCGTATACGGGAACTATGGCTACACCTTC. Its protein is CASSVYGNYGYTF.

This clone was counted a few times. The V and J genes are TRBV20-1 and TRBJ2-4; 9 bases agree with TRBD2. This CDR3 spans 15 amino acids. Germline loops: CDR1 DFQATT, CDR2 SNEGSKA (reference sequence). V gave up 3 bases and J gave up 0 bases; unmatched junction bases: 3. The CDR3 sequence is CSASASGKAKNIQYF. CDR3 in DNA: TGCAGTGCTAGTGCTAGCGGGAAAGCCAAAAACATTCAGTACTTC.

V gene TRBV28 combines with J gene TRBJ2-3; 8 bases match TRBD1. Per the germline V gene, CDR1 is MDHEN and CDR2 is SYDVKM. Unmatched junction bases numbered 6, after V lost 6 bases and J lost 1 base. The CDR3 consists of 15 residues. The CDR3 DNA reads TGTGCCAGCAGAATGACAGGGGTTGGCACAGATACGCAGTATTTT. This gives the protein CASRMTGVGTDTQYF. The entire variable domain, with the rest obtained from reference TRBV28 and TRBJ2-3, is as follows: DVKVTQSSRYLVKRTGEKVFLECVQDMDHENMFWYRQDPGLGLRLIYFSYDVKMKEKGDIPEGYSVSREKKERFSLILESASTNQTSMYLCASRMTGVGTDTQYFGPGTRLTVL.

This chain uses TRBV7-3 with TRBJ1-2, with a weak D call TRBD1 (6 bases). CDR3 length: 13 residues. V was trimmed by 5 bases and J by 6 bases, leaving 13 bases between them. Germline CDR1 and CDR2: SGHTA and FQGTGA. The CDR3 DNA is TGTGCCAGCAGCCTGGGGGCAGGGGATGGCTACACCTTC. Amino acid sequence: CASSLGAGDGYTF.

The chain recombines TRBV7-9 with TRBJ1-4, with 11 bases lining up with TRBD1. J gave up 1 base and V 4 bases, and 5 bases lay outside the gene matches. CDR3 length: 17 amino acids. Germline V CDR1 and CDR2: SEHNR, FQNEAQ (reference sequence). This CDR3 is CASSSSGTGGTNEKLFF. The DNA for the CDR3 is TGTGCCAGCAGCTCCTCCGGGACAGGGGGAACTAATGAAAAACTGTTTTTT.

The rearrangement uses TRBV6-2 or TRBV6-3 and TRBJ2-7; 15 positions agree with TRBD2. Trimming removed 2 bases from V and 5 bases from J; junction bases left unmatched: 4. Germline CDR1 is MNHEY and CDR2 is SVGEGT. This CDR3 has 16 residues. The CDR3 here is CASSYTRTSGGDEQYF. CDR3 DNA: TGTGCCAGCAGTTACACCAGGACTAGCGGGGGGGACGAGCAGTACTTC.

Ten or more counts support this clone. J is TRBJ2-5 and V is TRBV28; 9 bases are shared with TRBD2. The germline CDR1 and CDR2 sequences are MDHEN and SYDVKM. The CDR3 covers 18 residues. The J segment lost 2 bases and the V segment lost 5 bases, leaving 15 bases of the junction unmatched. This chain's CDR3 is CASSPSWRGGNLQETQYF. CDR3 DNA sequence: TGTGCCAGCAGTCCCTCGTGGCGGGGGGGAAACTTACAAGAGACCCAGTACTTC.

Worth noting for this clone: Mismatch with germline at one junction end may stem from a read error. V usage is TRBV5-1 and J usage is TRBJ2-2; tentative D call: TRBD1 (5 bases). The CDR3 contains 16 residues. Germline V gives CDR1 SGHRS, CDR2 YFSETQ. In DNA, the CDR3 is TGCGCCAGCAGTTTGGCAGGACACACCTTCACCGGGGAGCTGTTTTTT. Its translation: CASSLAGHTFTGELFF.

DNA for the CDR3: TGTGCCAGCAGCCCACGGGAGGGAAGTTATGGCTACACCTTC. Translated: CASSPREGSYGYTF. The genes are TRBV11-2 and TRBJ1-2; D remains ambiguous. Germline assignment: CDR1 SGHAT and CDR2 FQNNGV. Trimming cost V 5 bases and J 5 bases, with 15 bases left between them. This CDR3 comprises 14 residues.

This clone was detected a few times. The chain links TRBV5-1 to TRBJ2-1; D may be TRBD2 (6 bases). The CDR3 contains 13 residues. The V end was cut by 2 bases, the J end by 6 bases, with 9 bases between. Germline loops: CDR1 SGHRS, CDR2 YFSETQ. CDR3 DNA: TGCGCCAGCAGCTTCGTCGGGGGCAATGAGCAGTTCTTC. Amino acid sequence: CASSFVGGNEQFF.